The present T cell receptor beta chain was sequenced within a study of shared clonotypes between healthy human individuals. Across the whole study: Each donor's CD8 memory used one plate, CD8 naive two, each CD4 subset three. Broader study findings: Compared with clonotypes that all four donors shared, non-shared clonotypes had lower generation probabilities. The naive CD4 repertoires of several donors were compared, and roughly 5% of clonotypes were shared.

Generated by immunoSEQ multiplex PCR, the TCRdb table keeps only in-frame clones and is missing some. This sample has around 2,000,000 clones, with just under 95% found just once. Naive CD8 cells lacked CD45RO and underwent positive selection for CCR7, leaving out terminally differentiated effector memory CD45RA+ cells. Every donor, a Caucasian adult, lived in Nashville, Tennessee. Note on this clone: As yet, its antigen is unknown.

Looked up from germline, CDR1 is SGHNT and CDR2 is YYREEE (reference sequence). CDR3 length: 15 residues. V lost 0 bases and J lost 0, with 10 bases in between. The gene calls are TRBV5-4 and TRBJ2-7; D possibly matches TRBD1 or TRBD2 (6 bases each). The sample consisted of naive CD8+ T cells sorted from blood. This TCR came from a man in his late teens or twenties in good health. The CDR3 spells CASSLEGGSSYEQYF. Here the CDR3 DNA reads TGTGCCAGCAGCTTGGAGGGGGGAAGCTCCTACGAGCAGTACTTC.